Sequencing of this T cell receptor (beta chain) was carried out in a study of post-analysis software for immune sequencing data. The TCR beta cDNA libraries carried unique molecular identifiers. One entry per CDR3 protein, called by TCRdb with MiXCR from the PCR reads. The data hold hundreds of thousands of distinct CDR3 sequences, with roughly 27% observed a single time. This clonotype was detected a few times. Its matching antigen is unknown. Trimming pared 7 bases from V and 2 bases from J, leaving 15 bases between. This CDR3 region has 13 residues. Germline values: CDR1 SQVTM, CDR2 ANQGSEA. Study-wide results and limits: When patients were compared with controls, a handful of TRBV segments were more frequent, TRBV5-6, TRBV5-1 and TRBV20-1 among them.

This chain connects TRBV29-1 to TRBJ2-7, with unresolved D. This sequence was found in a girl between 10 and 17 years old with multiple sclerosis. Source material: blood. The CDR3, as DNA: TGCAGCGCTTTAAACGAGTCTCCCTACGAGCAGTACTTC. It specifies CSALNESPYEQYF.